Each of the 7 T cell receptor beta chains below was sequenced from the same sample in a study of blood T cell repertoires in COVID-19. Repertoires were generated with immunoSEQ multiplex PCR, while TCRdb's copy carries only in-frame clones and drops some. This table holds under 250,000 clones, about nine tenths found once. Sequencing was carried out using peripheral blood. These receptors were taken from a man between 60 and 75 years old with acute or convalescent COVID-19.

This clone was seen more than once but under ten times. The rearrangement uses TRBV23-1 and TRBJ2-4; D perhaps matches TRBD2 (5 bases). TRBV23-1 is an ORF; its function is uncertain. V lost 1 base and J 7 bases, leaving 14 bases between the germline ends. The CDR3 contains 15 residues. The CDR3: CASSQYGLAVNIQYF. In nucleotides, the CDR3 is TGCGCCAGCAGTCAATACGGGCTAGCTGTTAACATTCAGTACTTC.

The genes are TRBV29-1 and TRBJ2-7, with TRBD2 identical over 8 bases. The CDR3 runs 13 residues. V was clipped by 5 bases and J by 1 base; unmatched bases: 4. Per the germline V gene, CDR1 is SQVTM and CDR2 is ANQGSEA. The CDR3 region is CSVSGTRSYEQYF. In DNA form, the CDR3 reads TGCAGCGTTTCCGGGACTAGGTCCTACGAGCAGTACTTC.

The CDR3, as DNA: TGCAGCGTGGGGATTGATAGCGGCTACGAGCAGTACTTC. Residues: CSVGIDSGYEQYF. The rearrangement links TRBV29-1 to TRBJ2-7, with D maybe TRBD2 (6 bases). Germline V gives CDR1 SQVTM, CDR2 ANQGSEA. V dropped 6 bases and J dropped 3 bases, with 15 bases sitting between them. The CDR3 contains 13 residues.

The chain uses TRBV19 and TRBJ1-1, with D possibly being TRBD1 (6 bases). The V gene's germline CDR1 is LNHDA and CDR2 SQIVND (reference sequence). Between the trimmed V and J ends, which lost 7 bases and 0 bases, there was a span of 27 bases. This CDR3 is 19 amino acids long. CDR3 DNA: TGTGCCAGTAACATGAGGTTAGGGGGGGCGCGAGGGATGAACACTGAAGCTTTCTTT. This codes for CASNMRLGGARGMNTEAFF.

This chain uses TRBV30 with TRBJ1-6; TRBD1 agrees at 11 bases. With 3 bases clipped from V and 10 bases from J, the junction kept 8 bases outside the gene matches. The CDR3 is 15 amino acids. Germline V lookup: CDR1 GTSNPN, CDR2 SVGIG (reference sequence). CDR3 residues: CAWSDKGTGGSPLHF. Written as DNA, the CDR3 is TGTGCCTGGAGCGATAAGGGGACAGGGGGATCACCCCTCCACTTT. The whole variable domain, filled in from reference TRBV30 and TRBJ1-6, reads SQTIHQWPATLVQPVGSPLSLECTVEGTSNPNLYWYRQAAGRGLQLLFYSVGIGQISSEVPQNLSASRPQDRQFILSSKKLLLSDSGFYLCAWSDKGTGGSPLHFGNGTRLTVT.

This chain uses TRBV21-1 with TRBJ1-5; TRBD1, as called in the table, went unchecked against the DNA. TRBV21-1 is a listed pseudogene. CDR3 length equals 23 residues. The CDR3 sequence is CASSTFSPGDRRGWAYSNQPQHF. For the CDR3, the DNA is TGTGCCAGCAGCACCTTCTCCCCGGGGGACAGGCGAGGATGGGCTTATAGCAATCAGCCCCAGCATTTT.

The chain is built from TRBV7-2 and TRBJ2-7, with TRBD2 identical over 9 bases. The CDR3 is 15 amino acids. Germline CDR1 reads SGHTA; CDR2 reads FQGNSA. With 5 bases clipped from V and 12 bases from J, the junction kept 17 bases outside the gene matches. CDR3 sequence reads: CASSRDNLAGEGPYF. Written as DNA, the CDR3 is TGTGCCAGCAGCCGGGATAATTTAGCGGGAGAAGGGCCGTACTTC.